This T cell receptor beta chain was sequenced for a study of response to subunit inactivated influenza vaccine. Study outcomes and limitations: There was a suggestion from the authors that each seasonal influenza vaccination recruits few new T cells.

Germline V gene sequence: CDR1 MGHDK, CDR2 SYGVNS. V lost 8 bases and J lost 4, with 15 bases in between. The CDR3 contains 14 residues. TCRdb independently ran MiXCR on the RT-PCR reads; one entry per CDR3 protein. The table includes about 190,000 distinct CDR3 sequences, 14% detected once. This clonotype was observed a few times. Its matching antigen is unknown. The clonotype was recovered from a man over 45 who received an inactivated influenza vaccine. This chain joins TRBV25-1 and TRBJ2-1; D tentatively reads TRBD1 or TRBD2 (5 bases each). Specimen: CD8+ T cells sorted from PBMCs, collected about 5 days after vaccination. The DNA for the CDR3 is TGTGCCAGCCGCCCCCCGGGACCTTACAATGAGCAGTTCTTC. Translating it yields CASRPPGPYNEQFF.